This TCR beta chain is drawn from a study of cytomegalovirus exposure and HLA in healthy donors. For the study at large: Genotyping showed roughly 81% of some 400 donors falling in the Caucasian-associated ancestry cluster.

Amplification used 60 Vbeta primers and 13 Jbeta primers. Assay used: immunoSEQ multiplex PCR; TCRdb lists only in-frame clones, some missing. Of 150,000 to 200,000 clones listed, roughly 81% are singletons. Details on this clone: Its antigen is still unknown.

V was shortened by 1 base and J by 3 bases, with 21 bases between the two germline ends. From germline, CDR1 is SGHTA and CDR2 FQGNSA. The CDR3 covers 19 residues. Findings of the study overall: A list of 150 or so TCR beta chains associated with cytomegalovirus was given. Confirmation in vitro established that a few CMV-associated chains were specific for CMV antigens.

The sequenced sample was PBMCs. This clonotype was sampled from a man between 18 and 35 years old in good health and CMV-seropositive. This chain connects TRBV7-2 to TRBJ2-2, with a tentative D call TRBD1 (5 bases). The CDR3 is CASSLVYPAGFVDTGELFF. The CDR3, as DNA: TGTGCCAGCAGCTTAGTTTACCCCGCAGGGTTCGTCGACACCGGGGAGCTGTTTTTT.